This T cell receptor beta chain was recorded in a study of blood T cells in healthy people across ages. General study points: Long-lived donors carried more naive CD4+ cells and greater diversity than aged donors. Per million T cells, TCR beta diversity dropped roughly linearly as age increased.

A note on this clonotype: Its antigen is unknown.

With a J-beta primer mix and a sample-barcoded 5' primer, a second PCR ran about 7 to 11 cycles. Every cDNA molecule bore a tag from a template-switch adaptor containing 12 random nucleotides. MiXCR was run by TCRdb on the 5' RACE reads, yielding one entry per CDR3 protein. Among hundreds of thousands of distinct CDR3 sequences listed, around 46% were seen once. Each sample gave at least 6 million isolated PBMCs. This CDR3 is built from 14 residues. Looked up from germline, CDR1 is MDHEN and CDR2 is SYDVKM. Trimming took 6 bases from V and 3 from J, leaving 12 bases between them. The genes are TRBV28 and TRBJ1-5; the D is unclear. The sequence was collected from a woman aged 55-75 years in good health. Source material: blood. CDR3 amino acids: CASRAAGFNQPQHF. The CDR3 DNA reads as TGTGCCAGCAGAGCTGCAGGCTTCAATCAGCCCCAGCATTTT.